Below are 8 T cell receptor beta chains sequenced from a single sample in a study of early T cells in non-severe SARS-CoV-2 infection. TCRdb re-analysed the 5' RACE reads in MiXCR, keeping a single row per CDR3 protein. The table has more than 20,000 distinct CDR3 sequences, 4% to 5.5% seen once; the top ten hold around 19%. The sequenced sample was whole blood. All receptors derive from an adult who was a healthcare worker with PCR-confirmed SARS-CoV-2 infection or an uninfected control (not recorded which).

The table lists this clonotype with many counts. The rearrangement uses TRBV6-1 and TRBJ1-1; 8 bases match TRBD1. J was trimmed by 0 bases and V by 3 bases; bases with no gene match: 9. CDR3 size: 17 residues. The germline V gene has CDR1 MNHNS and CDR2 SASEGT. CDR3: CASSDGQGLLMNTEAFF. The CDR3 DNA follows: TGTGCCAGCAGTGACGGACAGGGCCTCCTTATGAACACTGAAGCTTTCTTT.

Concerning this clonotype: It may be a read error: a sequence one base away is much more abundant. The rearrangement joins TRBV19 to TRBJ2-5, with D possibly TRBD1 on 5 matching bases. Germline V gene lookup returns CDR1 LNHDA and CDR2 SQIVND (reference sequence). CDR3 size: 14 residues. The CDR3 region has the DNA TGTGTCAGTAGCCCGACAGTGAGACAAGAGACCCAGTACTTC. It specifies CVSSPTVRQETQYF. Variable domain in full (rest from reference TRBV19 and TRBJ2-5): DGGITQSPKYLFRKEGQNVTLSCEQNLNHDAMYWYRQDPGQGLRLIYYSQIVNDFQKGDIAEGYSVSREKKESFPLTVTSAQKNPTAFYLCVSSPTVRQETQYFGPGTRLLVL.

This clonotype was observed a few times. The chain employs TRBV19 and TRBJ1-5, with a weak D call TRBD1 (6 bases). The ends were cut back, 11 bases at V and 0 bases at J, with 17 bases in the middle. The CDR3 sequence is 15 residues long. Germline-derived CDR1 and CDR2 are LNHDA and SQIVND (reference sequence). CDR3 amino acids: CAGTFGQRSNQPQHF. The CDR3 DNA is TGTGCCGGTACCTTCGGACAGCGTAGCAATCAGCCCCAGCATTTT.

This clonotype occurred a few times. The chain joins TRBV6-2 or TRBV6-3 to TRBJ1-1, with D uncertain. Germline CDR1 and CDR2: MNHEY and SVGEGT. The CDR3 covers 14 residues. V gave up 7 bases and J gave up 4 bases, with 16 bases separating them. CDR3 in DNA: TGTGCCAGCACCCCCGCGGTGGCGGGCACTGAAGCTTTCTTT. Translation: CASTPAVAGTEAFF.

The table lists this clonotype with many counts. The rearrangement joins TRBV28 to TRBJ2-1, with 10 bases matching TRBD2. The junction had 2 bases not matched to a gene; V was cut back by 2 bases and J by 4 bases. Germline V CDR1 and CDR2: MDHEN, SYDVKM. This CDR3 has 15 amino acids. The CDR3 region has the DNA TGTGCCAGCAGTTTAGAGACTAGCGGGTACAATGAGCAGTTCTTC. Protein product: CASSLETSGYNEQFF.

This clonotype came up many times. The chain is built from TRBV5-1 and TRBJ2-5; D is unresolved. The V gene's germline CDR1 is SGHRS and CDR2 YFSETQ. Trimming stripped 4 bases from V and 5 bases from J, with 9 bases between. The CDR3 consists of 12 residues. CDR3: CASSPPGETQYF. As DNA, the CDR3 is TGCGCCAGCAGCCCCCCCGGGGAGACCCAGTACTTC.

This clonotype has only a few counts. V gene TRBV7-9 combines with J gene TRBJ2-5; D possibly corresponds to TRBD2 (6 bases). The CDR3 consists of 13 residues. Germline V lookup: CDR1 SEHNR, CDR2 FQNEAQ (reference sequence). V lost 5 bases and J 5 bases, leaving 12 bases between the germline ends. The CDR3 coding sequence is TGTGCCAGCAGCCGCTCTAGCGCGGAGACCCAGTACTTC. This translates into CASSRSSAETQYF.

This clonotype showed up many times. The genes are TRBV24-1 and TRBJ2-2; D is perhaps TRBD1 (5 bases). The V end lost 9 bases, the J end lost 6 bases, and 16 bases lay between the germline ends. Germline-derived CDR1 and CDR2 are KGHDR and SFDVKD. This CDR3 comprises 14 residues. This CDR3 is CATSDVRVPGELFF. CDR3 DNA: TGTGCCACCTCCGACGTCAGGGTTCCCGGGGAGCTGTTTTTT.